Listed below are T cell receptor beta chains from one sample, sequenced in a study of cytomegalovirus exposure and HLA in healthy donors. The data were produced by immunoSEQ multiplex PCR, yet TCRdb's version contains in-frame clones alone and is incomplete. The sample has about 140,000 clones, under 10% seen once. Sequencing was performed on PBMCs. These receptor sequences come from a woman in her thirties or forties in good health and CMV-seropositive. Both conserved end residues are part of each CDR3. Fields, in order: V gene, D gene, J gene, clone size, CDR3 protein, CDR3 DNA. The D gene is left open where the match is weak. Clone sizes are given selectively: once, few, many, or a class where the clone is expanded.

V gene: TRBV10-3
D gene: TRBD1
J gene: TRBJ1-6
clone size: NA
CDR3 protein: CAISEGQGNSPLHF
CDR3 DNA: TGTGCCATCAGTGAGGGACAGGGCAATTCACCCCTCCACTTT

V gene: TRBV19
D gene: TRBD1
J gene: TRBJ1-2
clone size: few
CDR3 protein: CASSPRTGEGYTF
CDR3 DNA: TGTGCCAGTAGCCCGAGAACAGGGGAGGGCTACACCTTC

V gene: TRBV6-1
D gene: NA
J gene: TRBJ2-7
clone size: NA
CDR3 protein: CASSGETIDEQYF
CDR3 DNA: TGTGCCAGCAGTGGGGAGACAATCGACGAGCAGTACTTC

V gene: TRBV7-9
D gene: NA
J gene: TRBJ2-3
clone size: few
CDR3 protein: CASSQDISSTDTQYF
CDR3 DNA: TGTGCCAGCAGCCAGGACATCTCTAGCACAGATACGCAGTATTTT

V gene: TRBV5-1
D gene: NA
J gene: TRBJ2-3
clone size: NA
CDR3 protein: CASSLEQGPTDTQYF
CDR3 DNA: TGCGCCAGCAGCTTGGAACAGGGCCCCACAGATACGCAGTATTTT

V gene: TRBV5-1
D gene: TRBD2
J gene: TRBJ2-3
clone size: NA
CDR3 protein: CASFAGTSGTDTQYF
CDR3 DNA: TGCGCCAGCTTTGCCGGGACTAGTGGCACAGATACGCAGTATTTT

V gene: TRBV18
D gene: TRBD2
J gene: TRBJ2-7
clone size: NA
CDR3 protein: CASSPQGLAYEQYF
CDR3 DNA: TGTGCCAGCTCACCACAAGGACTAGCCTACGAGCAGTACTTC

V gene: TRBV7-9
D gene: NA
J gene: TRBJ1-6
clone size: NA
CDR3 protein: CASSLASGPWSPLHF
CDR3 DNA: TGTGCCAGCAGCTTAGCCTCAGGGCCCTGGTCACCCCTCCACTTT

V gene: TRBV5-1
D gene: TRBD1
J gene: TRBJ2-5
clone size: NA
CDR3 protein: CASSTGQGGETQYF
CDR3 DNA: TGCGCCAGCAGCACGGGACAGGGAGGAGAGACCCAGTACTTC

V gene: TRBV19
D gene: NA
J gene: TRBJ1-2
clone size: few
CDR3 protein: CASSANRVGNYGYTF
CDR3 DNA: TGTGCCAGTAGTGCAAACAGGGTAGGAAACTATGGCTACACCTTC

V gene: TRBV4-1
D gene: NA
J gene: TRBJ2-1
clone size: NA
CDR3 protein: CASSQVFISYNEQFF
CDR3 DNA: TGCGCCAGCAGCCAAGTGTTTATCTCCTACAATGAGCAGTTCTTC

V gene: TRBV27
D gene: NA
J gene: TRBJ1-1
clone size: few
CDR3 protein: CASSSRGTTEAFF
CDR3 DNA: TGTGCCAGCAGTTCCCGGGGGACCACTGAAGCTTTCTTT

V gene: TRBV2
D gene: NA
J gene: TRBJ1-1
clone size: few
CDR3 protein: CASSELSQGMNTEAFF
CDR3 DNA: TGTGCCAGCAGTGAACTGTCCCAGGGGATGAACACTGAAGCTTTCTTT

V gene: TRBV6-1
D gene: NA
J gene: TRBJ1-4
clone size: few
CDR3 protein: CASTQLGSNEKLFF
CDR3 DNA: TGTGCCAGCACCCAATTGGGGAGCAATGAAAAACTGTTTTTT

V gene: TRBV7-2
D gene: NA
J gene: TRBJ1-2
clone size: NA
CDR3 protein: CASSSGGGADYGYTF
CDR3 DNA: TGTGCCAGCAGCTCCGGGGGGGGCGCGGACTATGGCTACACCTTC

V gene: TRBV7-9
D gene: NA
J gene: TRBJ1-2
clone size: many
CDR3 protein: CASRREGEKYGYTF
CDR3 DNA: TGTGCCAGCCGTAGGGAGGGGGAGAAGTATGGCTACACCTTC

V gene: TRBV4-1
D gene: NA
J gene: TRBJ1-4
clone size: few
CDR3 protein: CASSQERGEKLFF
CDR3 DNA: TGCGCCAGCAGCCAAGAAAGGGGTGAAAAACTGTTTTTT

V gene: TRBV18
D gene: TRBD1
J gene: TRBJ2-7
clone size: few
CDR3 protein: CASSPSTGTGNTYEQYF
CDR3 DNA: TGTGCCAGCTCACCATCGACCGGGACAGGGAATACCTACGAGCAGTACTTC

V gene: TRBV6-1
D gene: NA
J gene: TRBJ1-2
clone size: NA
CDR3 protein: CASSEPNRNEGYTF
CDR3 DNA: TGTGCCAGCAGTGAACCAAACAGGAACGAAGGCTACACCTTC

V gene: TRBV19
D gene: NA
J gene: TRBJ2-2
clone size: few
CDR3 protein: CASSIDLWEETGELFF
CDR3 DNA: TGTGCCAGTAGTATAGATCTATGGGAGGAGACCGGGGAGCTGTTTTTT

V gene: TRBV10-3
D gene: NA
J gene: TRBJ1-2
clone size: few
CDR3 protein: CAISGGTNYGYTF
CDR3 DNA: TGTGCCATCAGTGGAGGGACTAACTATGGCTACACCTTC

V gene: TRBV12-5
D gene: NA
J gene: TRBJ1-6
clone size: few
CDR3 protein: CASGPSAGNSPLHF
CDR3 DNA: TGTGCTAGTGGTCCGTCGGCCGGGAATTCACCCCTCCACTTT

V gene: TRBV2
D gene: NA
J gene: TRBJ2-7
clone size: NA
CDR3 protein: CASASGAYEQYF
CDR3 DNA: TGTGCCAGTGCCTCAGGGGCCTACGAGCAGTACTTC

V gene: TRBV4-3
D gene: TRBD1
J gene: TRBJ2-1
clone size: NA
CDR3 protein: CASSLDRGLRHEQFF
CDR3 DNA: TGCGCCAGCAGCCTTGACAGGGGGCTAAGGCATGAGCAGTTCTTC

V gene: TRBV19
D gene: TRBD1
J gene: TRBJ1-6
clone size: NA
CDR3 protein: CASSDRGGAPLHF
CDR3 DNA: TGTGCCAGTAGTGACAGGGGTGGAGCACCCCTCCACTTT

V gene: TRBV27
D gene: NA
J gene: TRBJ1-6
clone size: few
CDR3 protein: CASSFGDRAPLHF
CDR3 DNA: TGTGCCAGCAGTTTCGGCGACAGAGCACCCCTCCACTTT

V gene: TRBV19
D gene: NA
J gene: TRBJ1-6
clone size: NA
CDR3 protein: CASPLGGIYNSPLHF
CDR3 DNA: TGTGCCAGTCCCCTTGGGGGGATATATAATTCACCCCTCCACTTT

V gene: TRBV19
D gene: NA
J gene: TRBJ1-1
clone size: few
CDR3 protein: CASSPLGGPGIGNTEAFF
CDR3 DNA: TGTGCCAGTAGCCCCTTAGGGGGACCTGGGATAGGGAACACTGAAGCTTTCTTT

V gene: TRBV25-1
D gene: TRBD2
J gene: TRBJ2-1
clone size: few
CDR3 protein: CASSEGSSGGLDEQFF
CDR3 DNA: TGTGCCAGCAGTGAAGGATCTAGCGGGGGGTTGGATGAGCAGTTCTTC

V gene: TRBV6-1
D gene: TRBD2
J gene: TRBJ2-1
clone size: few
CDR3 protein: CASSALGLAVNEQFF
CDR3 DNA: TGTGCCAGCAGTGCCTTGGGACTAGCTGTCAATGAGCAGTTCTTC

V gene: TRBV6-1
D gene: TRBD1
J gene: TRBJ2-7
clone size: few
CDR3 protein: CASSEAHRDRVAEQYF
CDR3 DNA: TGTGCCAGCAGTGAAGCCCACCGGGACAGGGTGGCCGAGCAGTACTTC

V gene: TRBV29-1
D gene: NA
J gene: TRBJ2-1
clone size: few
CDR3 protein: CSVGTPSSYNEQFF
CDR3 DNA: TGCAGCGTTGGGACACCGAGCTCCTACAATGAGCAGTTCTTC

V gene: TRBV18
D gene: TRBD1
J gene: TRBJ1-2
clone size: NA
CDR3 protein: CASSPQGDRGADGYTF
CDR3 DNA: TGTGCCAGCTCACCCCAGGGGGATAGGGGCGCGGATGGCTACACCTTC

V gene: TRBV5-1
D gene: NA
J gene: TRBJ1-1
clone size: few
CDR3 protein: CASSPRPIDRTGTEAFF
CDR3 DNA: TGCGCCAGCAGCCCCCGACCAATAGACAGGACTGGGACTGAAGCTTTCTTT

V gene: TRBV27
D gene: NA
J gene: TRBJ1-1
clone size: NA
CDR3 protein: CASSLGEGTEAFF
CDR3 DNA: TGTGCCAGCAGTCTGGGGGAGGGCACTGAAGCTTTCTTT

V gene: TRBV21-1
D gene: NA
J gene: TRBJ1-1
clone size: NA
CDR3 protein: CASSTPPRDRGTEAFF
CDR3 DNA: TGTGCCAGCAGCACTCCTCCCAGGGATAGAGGCACTGAAGCTTTCTTT

V gene: TRBV2
D gene: TRBD1
J gene: TRBJ1-5
clone size: few
CDR3 protein: CASSESGGRNQPQHF
CDR3 DNA: TGTGCCAGCAGTGAATCAGGGGGCCGCAATCAGCCCCAGCATTTT

V gene: TRBV2
D gene: NA
J gene: TRBJ2-7
clone size: many
CDR3 protein: CASIYSFTSYEQYF
CDR3 DNA: TGTGCCAGCATCTACTCGTTTACCTCCTACGAGCAGTACTTC

V gene: TRBV29-1
D gene: NA
J gene: TRBJ2-1
clone size: NA
CDR3 protein: CSVDRQTGNNEQFF
CDR3 DNA: TGCAGCGTCGACCGACAGACAGGCAACAATGAGCAGTTCTTC

V gene: TRBV19
D gene: TRBD1
J gene: TRBJ2-2
clone size: NA
CDR3 protein: CASSIGTGFDTGELFF
CDR3 DNA: TGTGCCAGTAGTATAGGGACAGGGTTTGACACCGGGGAGCTGTTTTTT

V gene: TRBV9
D gene: NA
J gene: TRBJ2-5
clone size: NA
CDR3 protein: CASSAATAKGTQYF
CDR3 DNA: TGTGCCAGCAGCGCGGCGACAGCGAAGGGGACCCAGTACTTC

V gene: TRBV5-6
D gene: NA
J gene: TRBJ1-2
clone size: NA
CDR3 protein: CASSLTGLYGYTF
CDR3 DNA: TGTGCCAGCAGCTTGACAGGGTTATATGGCTACACCTTC

V gene: TRBV5-6
D gene: NA
J gene: TRBJ1-1
clone size: few
CDR3 protein: CASSFGPRGDTEAFF
CDR3 DNA: TGTGCCAGCAGCTTCGGGCCTCGGGGGGACACTGAAGCTTTCTTT

V gene: TRBV5-8
D gene: NA
J gene: TRBJ1-2
clone size: NA
CDR3 protein: CASSRSTATYGYTF
CDR3 DNA: TGTGCCAGCAGCCGATCGACAGCTACCTATGGCTACACCTTC

V gene: TRBV5-5
D gene: NA
J gene: TRBJ2-7
clone size: NA
CDR3 protein: CASSSLPGADPYEQYF
CDR3 DNA: TGTGCCAGCAGTTCCCTGCCAGGGGCGGATCCCTACGAGCAGTACTTC

V gene: TRBV21-1
D gene: NA
J gene: TRBJ1-5
clone size: NA
CDR3 protein: CASSKEGLGPPGDSNQPQHF
CDR3 DNA: TGTGCCAGCAGCAAAGAAGGGCTGGGGCCCCCTGGGGATAGCAATCAGCCCCAGCATTTT

V gene: TRBV12-5
D gene: NA
J gene: TRBJ2-7
clone size: few
CDR3 protein: CASGYFDTRSYEQYF
CDR3 DNA: TGTGCTAGTGGCTATTTTGACACCCGCTCCTACGAGCAGTACTTC